A selection of T cell receptor beta chains follows, all from one sample in a study of T cell repertoires in cytomegalovirus infection. These TCRs are of unknown antigen specificity. TCRdb re-analysed the reads in MiXCR, keeping a single row per CDR3 protein. Among a few hundred thousand distinct CDR3 sequences listed, roughly a third were seen once. The sequences come from cultured PBMCs, collected from culture after CMV antigen stimulation. These receptors all come from a human donor in good health (CMV status not recorded). Some clones in this sample may be carry-over from other donors' samples. Both conserved end residues are part of each CDR3. The D gene is left open where the match is weak. The size of a clone is reported for some rows only, either as once, few or many, or as a class for expanded clones.

V gene: TRBV6-2/TRBV6-3; clone size: few; D gene: TRBD1; J gene: TRBJ1-1; CDR3 protein: CATKRGQGNTEAFF; CDR3 DNA: TGTGCCACCAAGCGAGGACAGGGAAACACTGAAGCTTTCTTT
V gene: TRBV7-6; clone size: .; D gene: TRBD1; J gene: TRBJ1-1; CDR3 protein: CASSGDSLNTEAFF; CDR3 DNA: TGTGCCAGCAGCGGGGACAGCCTGAACACTGAAGCTTTCTTT
V gene: TRBV19; clone size: few; D gene: TRBD1; J gene: TRBJ2-1; CDR3 protein: CASKPGQGKANEQFF; CDR3 DNA: TGTGCCAGTAAGCCCGGACAGGGAAAGGCCAATGAGCAGTTCTTC
V gene: TRBV7-2; clone size: few; D gene: TRBD2; J gene: TRBJ2-1; CDR3 protein: CASSPLGLAGVGYNEQFF; CDR3 DNA: TGTGCCAGCAGCCCACTAGGGCTAGCGGGAGTAGGGTACAATGAGCAGTTCTTC
V gene: TRBV12-3/TRBV12-4; clone size: few; D gene: .; J gene: TRBJ1-3; CDR3 protein: CASSFGGSGNTIYF; CDR3 DNA: TGTGCCAGCAGTTTCGGAGGCTCTGGAAACACCATATATTTT
V gene: TRBV15; clone size: .; D gene: .; J gene: TRBJ2-3; CDR3 protein: CATSQGSPFTDTQYF; CDR3 DNA: TGTGCCACCAGCCAAGGCTCCCCTTTCACAGATACGCAGTATTTT
V gene: TRBV19; clone size: many; D gene: .; J gene: TRBJ2-7; CDR3 protein: CASSKDPTYEQYF; CDR3 DNA: TGTGCCAGTAGTAAGGACCCTACCTACGAGCAGTACTTC
V gene: TRBV20-1; clone size: few; D gene: TRBD2; J gene: TRBJ2-1; CDR3 protein: CSAIKTSPGREQFF; CDR3 DNA: TGCAGTGCTATAAAGACTAGCCCAGGGAGGGAGCAGTTCTTC
V gene: TRBV19; clone size: few; D gene: TRBD1; J gene: TRBJ1-1; CDR3 protein: CASNNRGLNTEAFF; CDR3 DNA: TGTGCCAGTAACAACAGGGGGCTGAACACTGAAGCTTTCTTT
V gene: TRBV19; clone size: once; D gene: TRBD1; J gene: TRBJ1-1; CDR3 protein: CASSPGTVMNTEAFF; CDR3 DNA: TGTGCCAGTAGTCCGGGGACAGTGATGAACACTGAAGCTTTCTTT
V gene: TRBV7-9; clone size: many; D gene: .; J gene: TRBJ1-1; CDR3 protein: CASSLEANTEAFF; CDR3 DNA: TGTGCCAGCAGCTTAGAGGCGAACACTGAAGCTTTCTTT
V gene: TRBV7-2; clone size: few; D gene: TRBD1; J gene: TRBJ1-1; CDR3 protein: CASSLAPGTGTEAFF; CDR3 DNA: TGTGCCAGCAGCTTAGCGCCCGGGACAGGGACGGAAGCTTTCTTT
V gene: TRBV28; clone size: many; D gene: .; J gene: TRBJ1-1; CDR3 protein: CASSFRGSGNTEAFF; CDR3 DNA: TGTGCCAGCAGTTTTCGGGGTAGCGGGAACACTGAAGCTTTCTTT
V gene: TRBV19; clone size: .; D gene: TRBD1; J gene: TRBJ1-5; CDR3 protein: CASLRTGSWQPQHF; CDR3 DNA: TGTGCCAGCTTGAGGACAGGGTCGTGGCAGCCCCAGCATTTT
V gene: TRBV7-2; clone size: .; D gene: TRBD1; J gene: TRBJ1-2; CDR3 protein: CASSFRGGRDYGYTF; CDR3 DNA: TGTGCCAGCAGCTTCAGGGGGGGGCGCGACTATGGCTACACCTTC
V gene: TRBV7-2; clone size: many; D gene: TRBD1; J gene: TRBJ1-2; CDR3 protein: CASSPRDRGFGGYTF; CDR3 DNA: TGTGCCAGCAGCCCTCGGGACAGGGGTTTCGGAGGCTACACCTTC
V gene: TRBV7-9; clone size: .; D gene: TRBD2; J gene: TRBJ2-5; CDR3 protein: CASSLVRGLASQETQYF; CDR3 DNA: TGTGCCAGCAGCTTAGTCCGGGGACTAGCGAGCCAAGAGACCCAGTACTTC
V gene: TRBV20-1; clone size: .; D gene: .; J gene: TRBJ1-5; CDR3 protein: CSATSPGAQPQHF; CDR3 DNA: TGCAGTGCTACAAGTCCGGGAGCTCAGCCCCAGCATTTT
V gene: TRBV12-3/TRBV12-4; clone size: .; D gene: .; J gene: TRBJ2-1; CDR3 protein: CASSPQPHEQFF; CDR3 DNA: TGTGCCAGCAGCCCTCAACCCCATGAGCAGTTCTTC
V gene: TRBV5-1; clone size: once; D gene: .; J gene: TRBJ2-3; CDR3 protein: CASRSRSSTDTQYF; CDR3 DNA: TGCGCCAGCCGCTCCCGCTCGAGCACAGATACGCAGTATTTT
V gene: TRBV28; clone size: .; D gene: .; J gene: TRBJ1-2; CDR3 protein: CASRLTGDGFYGYTF; CDR3 DNA: TGTGCCAGCAGGTTGACGGGCGACGGATTCTATGGCTACACCTTC
V gene: TRBV19; clone size: .; D gene: .; J gene: TRBJ1-4; CDR3 protein: CASSIFGTTNEKLFF; CDR3 DNA: TGTGCCAGTAGTATTTTCGGAACAACTAATGAAAAACTGTTTTTT
V gene: TRBV12-3/TRBV12-4; clone size: few; D gene: .; J gene: TRBJ1-5; CDR3 protein: CASSLRAVGQPQHF; CDR3 DNA: TGTGCCAGCAGTTTAAGGGCAGTGGGTCAGCCCCAGCATTTT
V gene: TRBV7-4; clone size: .; D gene: .; J gene: TRBJ1-4; CDR3 protein: CASSLEEAESGEKLFF; CDR3 DNA: TGTGCCAGCAGCTTAGAGGAGGCGGAATCGGGTGAAAAACTGTTTTTT
V gene: TRBV10-3; clone size: .; D gene: .; J gene: TRBJ1-5; CDR3 protein: CAISESGRPSNQPQHF; CDR3 DNA: TGTGCCATCAGTGAATCGGGGAGGCCCAGCAATCAGCCCCAGCATTTT
V gene: TRBV6-8; clone size: .; D gene: .; J gene: TRBJ2-1; CDR3 protein: CASSYGGPNEQFF; CDR3 DNA: TGTGCCAGCAGTTACGGAGGCCCCAATGAGCAGTTCTTC
V gene: TRBV19; clone size: .; D gene: TRBD2; J gene: TRBJ2-2; CDR3 protein: CASSLPSGSPGELFF; CDR3 DNA: TGTGCCAGTAGTCTTCCTAGCGGGAGTCCCGGGGAGCTGTTTTTT
V gene: TRBV7-8; clone size: many; D gene: TRBD2; J gene: TRBJ2-1; CDR3 protein: CASSPRTSPLGEQFF; CDR3 DNA: TGTGCCAGCAGCCCAAGGACTAGTCCCTTGGGCGAGCAGTTCTTC